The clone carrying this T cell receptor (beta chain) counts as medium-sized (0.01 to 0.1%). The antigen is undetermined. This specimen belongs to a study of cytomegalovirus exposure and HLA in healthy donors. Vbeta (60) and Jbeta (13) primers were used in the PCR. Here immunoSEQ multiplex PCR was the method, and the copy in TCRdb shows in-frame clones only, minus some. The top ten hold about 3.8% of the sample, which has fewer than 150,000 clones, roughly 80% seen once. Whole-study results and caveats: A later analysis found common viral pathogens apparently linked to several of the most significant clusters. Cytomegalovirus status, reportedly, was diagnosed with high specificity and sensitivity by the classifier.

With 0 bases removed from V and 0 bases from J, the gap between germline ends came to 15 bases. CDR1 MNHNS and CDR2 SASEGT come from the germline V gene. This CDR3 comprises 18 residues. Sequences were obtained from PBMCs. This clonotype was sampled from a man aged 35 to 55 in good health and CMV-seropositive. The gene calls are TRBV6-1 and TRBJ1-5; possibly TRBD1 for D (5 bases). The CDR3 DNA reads TGTGCCAGCAGTGAAGCCCGGGGCGGGGGTTATAGCAATCAGCCCCAGCATTTT. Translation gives CASSEARGGGYSNQPQHF.